Listed below are T cell receptor beta chains from one sample, sequenced in a study of early T cells in non-severe SARS-CoV-2 infection. TCRdb independently ran MiXCR on the 5' RACE reads; one entry per CDR3 protein. Seen here are approximately 120,000 distinct CDR3 sequences, about 15% observed once, and the top ten hold 20% to 25%. The sequenced sample consisted of whole blood. These receptors came from an adult who was a healthcare worker with PCR-confirmed SARS-CoV-2 infection or an uninfected control (not recorded which). CDR3s include the opening cysteine and the closing phenylalanine or tryptophan. A D gene is named only where the DNA matches it firmly. For some rows the clone size is stated as once, few or many, or as a class when expanded; others skip it.

V gene: TRBV15
clone size: NA
D gene: NA
J gene: TRBJ1-6
CDR3 protein: CATSRESGTYDSPLHF
CDR3 DNA: TGTGCCACCAGCAGAGAGAGCGGGACATACGATTCACCCCTCCACTTT

V gene: TRBV10-3
clone size: few
D gene: NA
J gene: TRBJ2-6
CDR3 protein: CAISESSGANVLTF
CDR3 DNA: TGTGCCATCAGTGAGAGCTCTGGGGCCAACGTCCTGACTTTC

V gene: TRBV29-1
clone size: NA
D gene: TRBD1
J gene: TRBJ2-1
CDR3 protein: CSARTGGYNEQFF
CDR3 DNA: TGCAGCGCAAGGACAGGGGGCTACAATGAGCAGTTCTTC

V gene: TRBV6-5
clone size: NA
D gene: NA
J gene: TRBJ2-5
CDR3 protein: CASSYSTQRETQYF
CDR3 DNA: TGTGCCAGCAGTTACTCGACGCAGCGAGAGACCCAGTACTTC

V gene: TRBV18
clone size: few
D gene: NA
J gene: TRBJ2-3
CDR3 protein: CASSPFAGDTQYF
CDR3 DNA: TGTGCCAGCTCACCATTTGCTGGAGATACGCAGTATTTT

V gene: TRBV2
clone size: NA
D gene: TRBD1
J gene: TRBJ1-5
CDR3 protein: CASSTGTGGQPQHF
CDR3 DNA: TGTGCCAGCAGCACCGGGACAGGAGGTCAGCCCCAGCATTTT

V gene: TRBV12-3/TRBV12-4
clone size: few
D gene: NA
J gene: TRBJ1-6
CDR3 protein: CASTQGFGVRNSPLHF
CDR3 DNA: TGTGCCAGCACCCAAGGGTTCGGGGTTCGGAATTCACCCCTCCACTTT

V gene: TRBV4-1
clone size: few
D gene: NA
J gene: TRBJ1-5
CDR3 protein: CASSQEAIQPQHF
CDR3 DNA: TGCGCCAGCAGCCAAGAAGCGATTCAGCCCCAGCATTTT

V gene: TRBV7-2
clone size: few
D gene: TRBD1
J gene: TRBJ2-2
CDR3 protein: CASSLSSLGPGGTGELFF
CDR3 DNA: TGTGCCAGCAGCCTCTCCTCCCTCGGACCAGGGGGAACCGGGGAGCTGTTTTTT

V gene: TRBV30
clone size: NA
D gene: NA
J gene: TRBJ1-1
CDR3 protein: CAWSVQGMNTEAFF
CDR3 DNA: TGTGCCTGGAGTGTACAGGGAATGAACACTGAAGCTTTCTTT

V gene: TRBV5-1
clone size: NA
D gene: NA
J gene: TRBJ2-1
CDR3 protein: CASSSDWDYNEQFF
CDR3 DNA: TGCGCCAGCTCCTCTGACTGGGATTACAATGAGCAGTTCTTC